Listed below are T cell receptor beta chains from one sample, sequenced in a study of Graves' ophthalmopathy and Graves' hyperthyroidism. Via MiXCR, TCRdb re-called the multiplex PCR reads, giving one row per CDR3 protein. The table includes some 520,000 distinct CDR3 sequences, 13% to 15% detected once. What was sequenced was blood. Receptors were obtained from a woman under 40 with Graves' ophthalmopathy. The CDR3 runs from the conserved cysteine through the conserved F or W. The D gene is left open where the match is weak. The listing skips clone size in some rows; elsewhere it reads once, few, many or a size class.

V	D	size	J	CDR3	DNA
TRBV6-1	-	many	TRBJ1-6	CASSELRRRSPLHF	TGTGCCAGCAGTGAATTAAGGCGTAGGTCACCCCTCCACTTT
TRBV19	TRBD1	many	TRBJ1-6	CASSIWDRVNSPLHF	TGTGCCAGTAGTATTTGGGACAGGGTTAATTCACCCCTCCACTTT
TRBV6-2/TRBV6-3	-	many	TRBJ1-2	CASSDSTGYTF	TGTGCCAGCAGTGACAGCACCGGCTACACCTTC
TRBV12-3/TRBV12-4	-	many	TRBJ1-2	CASSLAQGVNGYTF	TGTGCCAGCAGTTTAGCGCAGGGAGTAAATGGCTACACCTTC
TRBV28	-	many	TRBJ2-7	CASSSGSPYEQYF	TGTGCCAGCTCCTCGGGAAGTCCCTACGAGCAGTACTTC
TRBV3-1	-	few	TRBJ2-7	CASSPDFQNEQYF	TGTGCCAGCAGTCCGGACTTTCAGAACGAGCAGTACTTC
TRBV10-3	TRBD1	-	TRBJ1-5	CAISRDRGAYSNQPQHF	TGTGCCATCAGCAGGGACAGGGGGGCTTATAGCAATCAGCCCCAGCATTTT
TRBV5-1	-	many	TRBJ1-1	CASSWDPTGEAFF	TGCGCCAGCAGCTGGGACCCCACTGGTGAAGCTTTCTTT
TRBV9	TRBD1	-	TRBJ2-7	CASSPRQGWSHEQYF	TGTGCCAGCAGCCCAAGACAGGGTTGGTCCCACGAGCAGTACTTC
TRBV20-1	-	many	TRBJ1-2	CSASRQGFRYGYTF	TGCAGTGCTAGTCGGCAGGGGTTTAGATATGGCTACACCTTC
TRBV12-3/TRBV12-4	TRBD1	many	TRBJ1-2	CASSPLTGGLTPGYGYTF	TGTGCCAGCAGTCCGCTCACAGGGGGCCTAACGCCTGGATATGGCTACACCTTC